This T cell receptor beta chain was documented in a study of T cell repertoires in aging, cancer and after chemotherapy. Study-level information: Over several months to years, re-sampled healthy donor repertoires clearly shared clones.

TRB rearrangements spanning V, D and J were amplified using mixed TRB-A/B primers. TCRdb fed the multiplex PCR reads into MiXCR, producing one record per CDR3 protein. Seen here are nearly 11,000 distinct CDR3 sequences, 25% to 35% observed once, and the top ten hold 1.9%. CDR1 is MNHEY and CDR2 is SVGAGI in the germline V gene. This CDR3 region has 15 residues. The V and J ends lost 6 bases and 4 bases, in that order; junction bases with no gene match: 7. The template was genomic DNA from peripheral blood, not RNA. Findings and caveats of the study: The repertoire data cannot show anything about immunological memory following chemotherapy. Compared with age-matched healthy donors, untreated hematological or solid cancer patients showed higher blood TCR clonality.

To note about this clonotype: As yet, its antigen is unknown.

V is TRBV6-5 and J is TRBJ1-5; 9 nucleotides line up with TRBD1. Sequencing was performed on blood. The clonotype was recovered from a human donor in good health. DNA for the CDR3: TGTGCCAGCAGATACCGGGACAGGGCAAATCAGCCCCAGCATTTT. Translated, it gives CASRYRDRANQPQHF.